The source of this TCR beta chain is a study of blood T cell repertoires in COVID-19. Across the whole study: Some COVID-19 samples were acute and others convalescent; all came from the United States, Italy and Spain. The cDNA or gDNA used as material had been derived from T cells, B-cell-depleted T cells, or PBMCs.

In the authors' methods: Nucleated cell counts were estimated from reference gene primer amplification. Profiling relied on immunoSEQ multiplex PCR, and the TCRdb table lists in-frame clones only, not all of them. That table furnishes V, J and clone size, whereas the DNA furnished D and trimming. The data contain about 89,000 clones, around 80% of them seen just once; the ten biggest clones take up roughly 53%. V lost 4 bases and J 1 base, leaving 5 bases between the germline ends. CDR1 and CDR2 from the germline V gene are LNHDA and SQIVND (reference sequence). The CDR3 contains 12 residues. The V and J genes are TRBV19 and TRBJ2-7; D unresolved. The clonotype originates from a human donor in a cohort sampled during active COVID-19. The sequencing sample was made of peripheral blood. The CDR3 coding sequence is TGTGCCAGTAGTACCCGTTCCTACGAGCAGTACTTC. The encoded protein is CASSTRSYEQYF.